This is a list of T cell receptor beta chains from one sample in a study of T cell repertoires in cytomegalovirus infection. TCRdb reprocessed the reads with MiXCR, giving one entry per CDR3 protein. The sample lists 550,000 to 700,000 distinct CDR3 sequences; under 45% were seen once. Their cognate antigens are unknown. Sample: cultured PBMCs, taken from culture after CMV antigen stimulation. The receptors here all came from a human donor in good health (CMV status not recorded). Some clones in this sample may be carry-over from other donors' samples. Both conserved end residues are part of each CDR3. D genes are given only for firm matches. Clone size appears in some rows only: once, few, many, or a class for an expanded clone.

j_call	clone_size	v_call	d_call	cdr3_aa	cdr3_nt
TRBJ1-2	-	TRBV20-1	TRBD1	CSASLVDRGLGYTF	TGCAGTGCTAGCTTGGTGGACAGGGGCCTCGGCTACACCTTC
TRBJ2-5	-	TRBV5-1	TRBD2	CASGSGTSGTETQYF	TGCGCCAGCGGCTCCGGGACTAGCGGGACCGAGACCCAGTACTTC
TRBJ2-7	few	TRBV7-2	TRBD1	CASSRTGTGLNYEQYF	TGTGCCAGCAGCCGGACCGGGACAGGGCTCAACTACGAGCAGTACTTC
TRBJ2-2	-	TRBV6-1	-	CASTGGGGTGELFF	TGTGCCAGCACTGGGGGCGGCGGCACCGGGGAGCTGTTTTTT
TRBJ2-3	few	TRBV7-2	TRBD2	CASSFASGGSAFTQYF	TGTGCCAGCAGCTTCGCTAGCGGGGGCTCTGCCTTTACGCAGTATTTT
TRBJ2-3	few	TRBV7-9	-	CASSPSSENTQYF	TGTGCCAGCAGCCCCTCGTCTGAGAATACGCAGTATTTT
TRBJ2-5	-	TRBV18	-	CASSPIFETQYF	TGTGCCAGCTCCCCTATCTTCGAGACCCAGTACTTC
TRBJ2-3	-	TRBV28	-	CASSSKLGGIDTQYF	TGTGCCAGCAGTTCCAAGCTAGGGGGAATAGATACGCAGTATTTT
TRBJ2-2	-	TRBV6-2/TRBV6-3	-	CASSTEGGGAGELFF	TGTGCCAGCAGTACCGAGGGCGGAGGGGCCGGGGAGCTGTTTTTT
TRBJ1-2	-	TRBV7-9	-	CASSLISGSGYGYTF	TGTGCCAGCAGCTTAATCTCTGGGTCTGGCTATGGCTACACCTTC
TRBJ1-2	many	TRBV7-2	TRBD1	CASSPDRGPYGYTF	TGTGCCAGCAGCCCCGACAGGGGACCGTATGGCTACACCTTC
TRBJ2-6	-	TRBV4-1	TRBD2	CASSQGGAGGRGANVLTF	TGCGCCAGCAGCCAAGGCGGCGCGGGGGGGCGTGGGGCCAACGTCCTGACTTTC
TRBJ2-3	-	TRBV7-2	-	CASSTSRTTDTQYF	TGTGCCAGCTCCACTAGCCGAACCACAGATACGCAGTATTTT
TRBJ2-7	-	TRBV6-1	-	CASTLSGGRVQYF	TGTGCCAGCACCTTATCGGGGGGCAGAGTGCAGTACTTC
TRBJ2-1	few	TRBV6-1	-	CASVKTRAGGVNEQFF	TGTGCCAGCGTAAAGACCCGGGCAGGGGGGGTCAATGAGCAGTTCTTC
TRBJ2-7	-	TRBV11-2	TRBD2	CASSPWPGGRAAREQYF	TGTGCCAGCAGCCCGTGGCCAGGCGGGAGGGCCGCTAGAGAGCAGTACTTC
TRBJ2-7	few	TRBV7-9	TRBD2	CASSTAGGTYEQYF	TGTGCCAGCAGTACGGCGGGGGGAACCTACGAGCAGTACTTC
TRBJ1-1	once	TRBV5-1	-	CASTTGGNTEAFF	TGCGCCAGCACCACCGGAGGGAACACTGAAGCTTTCTTT
TRBJ2-1	few	TRBV7-6	-	CASSLEGLSSANEQFF	TGTGCCAGCAGCTTAGAGGGCCTGTCCTCGGCCAATGAGCAGTTCTTC
TRBJ1-5	-	TRBV12-3/TRBV12-4	-	CASRGRAGQPQHF	TGTGCCAGCAGGGGCAGGGCGGGGCAGCCCCAGCATTTT
TRBJ1-1	-	TRBV7-2	-	CASSPPVVTEAFF	TGTGCCAGCAGCCCACCCGTGGTCACTGAAGCTTTCTTT
TRBJ2-7	many	TRBV7-2	-	CASSLTRGSPYEQYF	TGTGCCAGCAGCTTAACACGGGGGTCCCCCTACGAGCAGTACTTC
TRBJ2-7	-	TRBV6-2/TRBV6-3	TRBD1	CASSYSRGRAYEQYF	TGTGCCAGCAGTTACTCAAGGGGGCGCGCCTACGAGCAGTACTTC
TRBJ1-2	-	TRBV4-1	-	CASSQGVFGGASRGYTF	TGCGCCAGCAGCCAAGGGGTTTTCGGGGGCGCGAGCCGGGGCTACACCTTC
TRBJ2-1	-	TRBV2	TRBD1	CATNSEGTGVGNEQFF	TGTGCCACTAACAGTGAAGGGACAGGGGTCGGCAATGAGCAGTTCTTC
TRBJ2-1	-	TRBV2	-	CASKGGKSSYNEQFF	TGTGCCAGCAAGGGGGGCAAGAGCTCCTACAATGAGCAGTTCTTC
TRBJ1-5	-	TRBV12-3/TRBV12-4	-	CASSLYRETNQPQHF	TGTGCCAGCAGTTTATACAGGGAGACGAATCAGCCCCAGCATTTT
TRBJ2-5	few	TRBV11-2	-	CASSHHRDWLRETQYF	TGTGCCAGCAGCCACCACCGGGACTGGTTGAGAGAGACCCAGTACTTC
TRBJ2-3	-	TRBV10-3	TRBD2	CAIRKAGVADTQYF	TGTGCCATCAGAAAAGCGGGAGTTGCAGATACGCAGTATTTT
TRBJ2-7	-	TRBV7-2	TRBD1	CASSKTLQGIYEQYF	TGTGCCAGCAGCAAAACACTACAGGGGATCTACGAGCAGTACTTC
TRBJ2-1	few	TRBV2	TRBD2	CASRSGVYNEQFF	TGTGCCAGCAGGAGCGGGGTCTACAATGAGCAGTTCTTC
TRBJ2-7	once	TRBV7-2	-	CASSTWGPGAYEQYF	TGTGCCAGCAGCACATGGGGCCCGGGGGCCTACGAGCAGTACTTC
TRBJ1-1	-	TRBV12-3/TRBV12-4	-	CASSSLGAEAFF	TGTGCCAGCAGTTCCCTGGGCGCTGAAGCTTTCTTT
TRBJ2-3	few	TRBV11-2	-	CASNPAGPDTQYF	TGTGCCAGCAACCCGGCGGGGCCAGATACGCAGTATTTT